This TCR beta chain is drawn from a study of Ad26.COV2.S vaccination and SARS-CoV-2 variants. Study details: The study gave Ad26.COV2.S intramuscularly, once or twice 56 days apart.

Trimming at V came to 4 bases and at J to 5 bases, leaving 4 bases not matched to a gene. Looked up from germline, CDR1 is KGHDR and CDR2 is SFDVKD. The CDR3 has 16 amino acids. Here immunoSEQ multiplex PCR was the method, and the copy in TCRdb shows in-frame clones only, minus some. The data show 440,000 or so clones, around 91% seen once. Regarding treatment: 15 to 20 received Ad26.COV2.S at low or high dose, single or two shots; about 5 received placebo; per-sample allocation not given. Material that was analyzed had been drawn on day 63 after the first vaccine or placebo injection. Within Boston, the person who donated was an adult of 18-55 years.

The source is a person aged 18-65 years who received the Ad26.COV2.S COVID-19 vaccine or a placebo. V gene TRBV24-1 combines with J gene TRBJ2-2; TRBD2 matches at 12 bases. Sequencing used peripheral blood, obtained in a trial of Ad26.COV2.S vaccine versus placebo. CDR3 nucleotide sequence: TGTGCCACCAGTGACACTGGGACTAGCGGGACCGGGGAGCTGTTTTTT. Amino acids: CATSDTGTSGTGELFF.